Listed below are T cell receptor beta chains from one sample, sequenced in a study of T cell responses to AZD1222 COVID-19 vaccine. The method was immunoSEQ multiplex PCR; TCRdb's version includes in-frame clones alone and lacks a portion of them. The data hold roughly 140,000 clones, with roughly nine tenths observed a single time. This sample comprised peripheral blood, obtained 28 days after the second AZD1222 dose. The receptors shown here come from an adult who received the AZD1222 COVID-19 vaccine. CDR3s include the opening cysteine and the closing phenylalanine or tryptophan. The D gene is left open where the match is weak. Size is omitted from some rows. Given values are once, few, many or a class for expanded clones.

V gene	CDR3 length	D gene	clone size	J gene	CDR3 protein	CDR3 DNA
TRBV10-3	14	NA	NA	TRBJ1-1	CATLTQAGNTEAFF	TGTGCCACCCTTACACAAGCGGGGAACACTGAAGCTTTCTTT
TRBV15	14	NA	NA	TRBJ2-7	CATSRGRGFYEQYF	TGTGCCACCAGCAGAGGTCGGGGTTTCTACGAGCAGTACTTC
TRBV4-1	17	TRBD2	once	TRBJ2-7	CASSQQRLAGGRGEQYF	TGCGCCAGCAGCCAACAAAGACTAGCGGGAGGACGGGGGGAGCAGTACTTC
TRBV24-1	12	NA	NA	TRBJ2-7	CATSVKGSEQYF	TGTGCCACCAGTGTAAAGGGGAGCGAGCAGTACTTC
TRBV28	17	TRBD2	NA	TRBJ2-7	CASSPWTISGRSYEQYF	TGTGCCAGCAGTCCCTGGACTATAAGCGGGAGGTCCTACGAGCAGTACTTC
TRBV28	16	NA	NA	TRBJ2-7	CASSLAGFSSQYEQYF	TGTGCCAGCAGTCTGGCGGGGTTCTCATCCCAATACGAGCAGTACTTC
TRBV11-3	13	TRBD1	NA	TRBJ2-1	CASKRTGGDEQFF	TGTGCCAGCAAAAGAACAGGGGGCGATGAGCAGTTCTTC
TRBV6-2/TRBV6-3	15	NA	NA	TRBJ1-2	CASSSRGTQNYGYTF	TGTGCCAGCAGCTCCCGAGGGACACAGAACTATGGCTACACCTTC
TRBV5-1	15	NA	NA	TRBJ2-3	CASSLGTQATDTQYF	TGCGCCAGCAGCTTGGGAACCCAGGCGACAGATACGCAGTATTTT
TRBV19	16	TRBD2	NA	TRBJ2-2	CASTETGTSGRGELFF	TGTGCCAGTACCGAAACAGGGACTAGCGGGAGGGGGGAGCTGTTTTTT